Detailed here is one T cell receptor (beta chain). This clonotype was detected ten times or more. Its recognized antigen is unknown. No much larger clone is present one base from it, and per-base qualities are unavailable. The sample originates from a study of T cells in Graves' hyperthyroidism and ophthalmopathy (dated by TCRdb to about 2019). With respect to the entire study: Peripheral blood was collected at initial diagnosis, before any treatment. TCR Vbeta CDR3 sequencing of 120 to 150 peripheral blood samples (fewer than 45 ophthalmopathy, 75 to 85 hyperthyroidism and around 17 progressor patients) is reported in the paper. The roughly 90 discovery patients were divided at random into training and test sets in a 7:3 ratio. After sampling, hyperthyroidism patients received methimazole starting at 30 mg daily, and ophthalmopathy patients received high-dose intravenous methylprednisolone. Whether ophthalmopathy could be predicted prospectively was tested in an independent validation cohort made up of roughly 20 hyperthyroidism patients plus 17 patients who later progressed to ophthalmopathy. Thyroid tissue and blood T-cell repertoires from roughly six Graves' hyperthyroidism patients were also compared in the study. To identify distinguishing TCR V-J signatures, a discovery cohort of 100 patients was used, comprising some 43 with Graves' ophthalmopathy and 55 to 65 with stable Graves' hyperthyroidism.

The CDR3 covers 15 residues, taking in both the cysteine and the phenylalanine. Here the CDR3 DNA is all that survives: 45 bases in frame from base 1. From a lookup of the germline V gene, CDR1 and CDR2 are MNHEY and SVGAGI. V is pared back by 0 bases and J by 1 base, with 10 bases lying between the germline termini. TCR beta CDR3 regions were amplified from RNA transcripts. For the first round of RT-PCR on the TCR CDR3, the HTBI primer set was used together with the Qiagen OneStep RT-PCR kit. Libraries were constructed in a second round of multiplex PCR, after which size selection and purification were carried out. Libraries were sequenced paired-end with 100 bp reads on an Illumina HiSeq2000. Per the authors' processing: Raw data were processed with SOAPnuke, discarding reads with adapters, uncalled bases, mean Phred below 15, or no exact constant-primer or identifier match. COPE v1.2.5 was used to merge high-quality paired reads, and clonotypes were defined as unique nucleotide sequences. MiTCR v1.1 was used to align clonotypes to the IMGT TRBV, TRBD and TRBJ reference segments. Only V-J combinations with frequency above 0.0001, covering 99% to 99.2% of repertoires, were analysed. The TCS score was defined as the ratio of F50 (clonal expansion) to E x V (chaos), calculated using BLOSUM62-based TCRdist between CDR3 peptides within each V-J. Welch's t-statistics and random forest reduced roughly 540 V-J features to 13, which were used in a naive Bayes classifier (R e1071). Thyroid-blood repertoire similarity was quantified with the Morisita-Horn index. Using fastp at Q25 and MiXCR, TCRdb reprocessed the public reads and kept productive beta chains. Duplicate CDR3 protein sequences are folded into a single record with the most common DNA and genes. It is TCRdb's table, rather than the study itself, that gives the V and J calls and clone size. For this sample the table gives around 610,000 distinct CDR3 sequences, of which 14% to 15% were detected only once. The ten largest make up 3.5% to 4.5% of the sample.

Ophthalmopathy patients had moderately to severely active disease, with a Clinical Activity Score of 3 or more, a NOSPECS grade of 4 or more, and a disease duration of less than 3 months. Any patient with an uncontrolled infection, another autoimmune disease, pregnancy or lactation was excluded. Clinical symptoms, serum thyroxine and TRAb, thyroid ultrasound, and orbital computed tomography formed the basis for the diagnoses. Ficoll-Paque density gradient centrifugation was used to isolate PBMCs from about 9.4 ml of fresh peripheral blood. Total RNA was extracted with Trizol reagent, and quality was checked on an Agilent 2100 Bioanalyzer. Findings and caveats that apply to the study as a whole: Most expanded thyroid clonotypes (frequency above 0.001) were also found in blood, which suggests that blood repertoires may mirror thyroid immune responses. In validation, the model predicted progression to ophthalmopathy with approximately 70% sensitivity and about 73% specificity, a median of about 6.7 months before onset. In cross-validation, a model built on a 13 V-J signature told ophthalmopathy apart from stable hyperthyroidism with under 90% sensitivity and roughly 83% specificity, and in testing the same model reached 80%/75%. No statistical method was used to fix the sample size in advance, and group allocation was not hidden from the investigators.

Sequencing used blood. The chain is encoded by TRBV6-5 joined to TRBJ2-7; no D gene can be assigned with confidence. The clonotype comes from a woman between 35 and 50 years old with Graves' ophthalmopathy. CDR3 reads: CASSYSTTDSYEQYF. The DNA sequence follows: TGTGCCAGCAGTTACTCGACGACGGATTCCTACGAGCAGTACTTC.